This TCR beta chain appears in the sequencing data of a study of Tregs in tolerant kidney transplant recipients. Whole-study findings and limits: This study did not directly address biological reproducibility.

TCRdb's table, derived via immunoSEQ multiplex PCR, lists solely in-frame clones and lacks some. The sample includes about 46,000 clones, 91% of them seen just once. This CDR3 contains 13 residues. From germline, CDR1 is SEHNR and CDR2 FQNEAQ (reference sequence). Trimming shortened V by 5 bases and J by 5 bases, and 13 bases separated the two germline ends. As to this clone: The antigen is unknown.

Unstimulated Tregs (CD4+CD25+CD127-) and CD4+CD25- non-Tregs were sorted from PBMCs. Before regulatory T cell sorting, thawed PBMCs rested overnight at 37°C in 200 IU/ml IL-2. This TCR was sampled from a human donor in good health. The chain carries TRBV7-9 and TRBJ2-7; D might be TRBD2 (6 bases). The specimen was Tregs from blood. CDR3 protein: CASSPKTSHEQYF. DNA for the CDR3: TGTGCCAGCAGCCCAAAGACTAGTCACGAGCAGTACTTC.